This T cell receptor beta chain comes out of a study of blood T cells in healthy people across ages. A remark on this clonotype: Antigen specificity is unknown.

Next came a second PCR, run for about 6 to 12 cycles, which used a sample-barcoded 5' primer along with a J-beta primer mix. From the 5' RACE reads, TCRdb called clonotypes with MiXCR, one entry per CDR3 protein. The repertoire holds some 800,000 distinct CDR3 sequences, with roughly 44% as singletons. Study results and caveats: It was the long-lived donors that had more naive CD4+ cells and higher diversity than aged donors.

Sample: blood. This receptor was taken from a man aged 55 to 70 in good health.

DNA of the CDR3: TGTGCCAGCTCACCTGAGAGTTGGTCCGTCCTGACTTTC. Encoded protein: CASSPESWSVLTF. This sequence joins TRBV18 and TRBJ2-6; D is unclear. The germline V and J ends were trimmed by 3 bases and 12 bases, with 12 bases remaining between them. The CDR3 consists of 13 residues. Per the germline V gene, CDR1 is KGHSH and CDR2 is LQKENI. Complete variable domain (other parts from reference TRBV18 and TRBJ2-6): NAGVMQNPRHLVRRRGQEARLRCSPMKGHSHVYWYRQLPEEGLKFMVYLQKENIIDESGMPKERFSAEFPKEGPSILRIQQVVRGDSAAYFCASSPESWSVLTFGAGSRLTVL.